This T cell receptor beta chain was captured by sequencing in a study of T cells in localized non-small cell lung cancer. Overall study results and limits: T cell clonality was highest in uninvolved adjacent lung, above tumor. A median of around 60 clones ranked among the top 100 in tumor appeared in adjacent lung.

Profiled with immunoSEQ multiplex PCR; TCRdb holds only in-frame clones, not every one. The sample lists 7,900 or so clones; around 56% were seen once. By proportion, this clone is medium-sized. Its antigen is unidentified. Germline CDR1 SGHNT, CDR2 YENEEA. The CDR3 extends over 17 amino acids. J lost 6 bases, V lost 5 bases, and 9 bases had no gene match. The sample in question was lymph node tissue, obtained before any cancer treatment. The V gene is TRBV11-3, the J gene TRBJ2-1; 14 nucleotides agree with TRBD2. The receptor was derived from a male donor at least 60 years old with stage I squamous cell lung carcinoma. This CDR3 is CASSPPTSGRGINEQFF. CDR3 nucleotide sequence: TGTGCCAGCAGCCCTCCGACTAGCGGGAGGGGTATCAATGAGCAGTTCTTC. The variable domain in full, with the rest retrieved from reference TRBV11-3 and TRBJ2-1, is EAGVVQSPRYKIIEKKQPVAFWCNPISGHNTLYWYLQNLGQGPELLIRYENEEAVDDSQLPKDRFSAERLKGVDSTLKIQPAELGDSAVYLCASSPPTSGRGINEQFFGPGTRLTVL.